This T cell receptor beta chain appears in the sequencing data of a study of post-analysis software for immune sequencing data. Study details: Patients with relapsing-remitting, secondary progressive and progressive-relapsing multiple sclerosis courses were all represented. Study-level findings and limits: Under the F measure, samples that were prepared in one batch clustered strongly together. Higher frequency in patients than in controls was seen for roughly five TRBV segments, with TRBV5-6, TRBV5-1 and TRBV20-1 among them. When compared against controls, multiple sclerosis patients showed significantly lower normalized Chao1 diversity.

The V gene's germline CDR1 is SGHRS and CDR2 YFSETQ. The CDR3 sequence is 15 residues long. Concerning this clonotype itself: Its antigen is currently unknown.

Unique molecular identifiers tagged the TCR beta cDNA libraries. When roughly 0.9 to 10 million T cells were used, they gave approximately 530,000 cDNA molecules. TCRdb reanalysed the PCR reads using MiXCR and keeps one entry per CDR3 protein. Counted here are about 540,000 distinct CDR3 sequences, approximately 31% occurring once; the ten biggest clones make up around 6.1%. The source material was blood. This TCR derives from a girl aged 2-17 years with multiple sclerosis. This chain connects TRBV5-1 to TRBJ2-1; TRBD1 matches at 9 bases. The end of the DNA is better explained by TRBJ2-7, so the J call may be wrong. CDR3 in DNA: TGCGCCAGCAGCTTGGGGGGGACAGGGCGCAATGAGCAGTACTTC. As protein: CASSLGGTGRNEQYF.